Below are 31 T cell receptor beta chains sequenced from a single sample in a study of T-cell reconstitution after alpha-beta-depleted transplantation in children. Unique molecular identifiers were built into the TCRbeta library. One entry per CDR3 protein results from TCRdb running MiXCR on the PCR reads. Of fewer than 750,000 distinct CDR3 sequences in the sample, roughly 27% were seen once. Sample: PBMCs, taken before TCRalphabeta/CD19-depleted stem cell transplant. The origin of the receptors is a boy in the first two years of life with Wiskott-Aldrich syndrome, due to receive a stem cell transplant.

The chain couples TRBV18 to TRBJ2-3; tentatively, D is TRBD1 or TRBD2 (5 bases each). This CDR3 contains 15 residues. CDR1 is KGHSH, CDR2 LQKENI, per germline. V lost 3 bases to trimming and J lost 1 base, with 11 bases between them. The chain's CDR3 is CASSPGTDRTDTQYF. In DNA, the CDR3 is TGTGCCAGCTCACCCGGGACGGACCGCACAGATACGCAGTATTTT.

This clonotype was detected a few times. The rearrangement joins TRBV27 to TRBJ2-7; D unclear. Looked up from germline, CDR1 is MNHEY and CDR2 is SMNVEV (reference sequence). This CDR3 has 13 residues. V was trimmed by 4 bases and J by 3 bases, leaving 10 bases between them. CDR3 protein: CASSSTHFYEQYF. For the CDR3, the DNA is TGTGCCAGCAGTTCTACCCACTTCTACGAGCAGTACTTC.

V usage is TRBV5-6 and J usage is TRBJ2-1; D is undetermined. V gave up 1 base and J gave up 0 bases, with 5 bases separating them. The CDR3 extends over 14 amino acids. CDR1 SGHDT and CDR2 YYEEEE come from the germline V gene. The chain's CDR3 is CASSLSLSYNEQFF. The CDR3 nucleotides read TGTGCCAGCAGCTTGTCACTCTCCTACAATGAGCAGTTCTTC.

This clonotype has only a few counts. The chain links TRBV7-2 to TRBJ2-1; 10 nucleotides align to TRBD2. This CDR3 contains 16 residues. Germline trimming cut 7 bases from V and 5 bases from J; bases unmatched to any gene: 11. Germline CDR1 and CDR2: SGHTA and FQGNSA. The CDR3 region is CASNIVGTSANNEQFF. The CDR3 DNA sequence: TGTGCCAGCAACATAGTAGGGACTAGCGCAAACAATGAGCAGTTCTTC.

This clonotype was found a few times. The CDR3 region has the DNA TGTGCCATCTTGGAGGGTGTTGACTACGAGCAGTACTTC. It yields the protein CAILEGVDYEQYF. This chain connects TRBV10-3 to TRBJ2-7, with a possible D match to TRBD2 (6 bases). CDR1 ENHRY and CDR2 SYGVKD come from the germline V gene. There are 13 residues in the CDR3. The V end was cut by 8 bases, the J end by 3 bases, with 14 bases between.

This chain links TRBV6-1 with TRBJ2-2, with no clear D. CDR1 and CDR2 from the germline V gene are MNHNS and SASEGT. CDR3 length: 15 amino acids. Trimming left V 2 bases short and J 3 bases short, with 10 bases between. The CDR3 region has the DNA TGTGCCAGCAGTGAAATTCGAACGTACACCGGGGAGCTGTTTTTT. It yields the protein CASSEIRTYTGELFF.

This chain connects TRBV5-1 to TRBJ2-2; a possible D gene is TRBD2 (5 bases). The CDR3 runs to 16 residues. Trimming stripped 7 bases from V and 1 base from J, with 17 bases between. CDR1 and CDR2 (germline): SGHRS, YFSETQ. The CDR3 here is CASGRERGGNTGELFF. CDR3 in DNA: TGCGCCAGCGGCCGGGAACGTGGAGGGAACACCGGGGAGCTGTTTTTT.

This chain connects TRBV6-1 to TRBJ1-5, with D perhaps TRBD1 (5 bases). V dropped 3 bases and J dropped 4 bases, with 19 bases sitting between them. CDR3 length equals 17 residues. Germline CDR1 reads MNHNS; CDR2 reads SASEGT. CDR3 amino acids: CASSDPLGAEWNQPQHF. CDR3 sequence (DNA): TGTGCCAGCAGTGATCCGCTAGGGGCGGAATGGAATCAGCCCCAGCATTTT.

The chain combines TRBV5-1 with TRBJ2-1; D possibly corresponds to TRBD1 (7 bases). The CDR3 runs 14 residues. Germline V gives CDR1 SGHRS, CDR2 YFSETQ. The V gene lost 2 bases and the J gene lost 10 bases, with 16 bases spanning the gap. The CDR3 region is CASSFPLPGGEQFF. CDR3 DNA: TGCGCCAGCAGCTTTCCCCTTCCAGGGGGGGAGCAGTTCTTC.

This clonotype was seen a handful of times. J is TRBJ2-3 and V is TRBV20-1; 7 bases fit TRBD2. V shed 0 bases and J 1 base; nucleotides not matched to a gene: 7. Germline CDR1 is DFQATT and CDR2 is SNEGSKA (reference sequence). The CDR3 loop spans 16 amino acids. In DNA, the CDR3 is TGCAGTGCTAGAGACGCCAGCGGGACCGGCACAGATACGCAGTATTTT. Protein sequence: CSARDASGTGTDTQYF.

This clonotype was recorded a few times. The CDR3 here is CASRPPGGRTDTQYF. CDR3 DNA: TGTGCCAGCAGGCCACCCGGCGGACGCACAGATACGCAGTATTTT. The rearrangement joins TRBV7-8 to TRBJ2-3; D is uncertain. Germline V gene sequence: CDR1 SGHVS, CDR2 FQNEAQ. Between the trimmed V and J ends, which lost 6 bases and 1 base, there was a span of 14 bases. The CDR3 totals 15 residues.

The gene calls are TRBV24-1 and TRBJ2-1; 9 bases are a match to TRBD1. The CDR3 loop spans 15 amino acids. CDR1 and CDR2 (germline): KGHDR, SFDVKD. Losses at the gene ends were 4 bases for V and 7 bases for J; bases not matched to a gene: 7. The CDR3 spells CATSDPGTGTNEQFF. As DNA, the CDR3 is TGTGCCACCAGTGACCCCGGGACAGGGACAAATGAGCAGTTCTTC.

The chain carries TRBV12-3 or TRBV12-4 and TRBJ1-3; no firm D call. V was shortened by 2 bases and J by 7 bases, with 6 bases between the two germline ends. The CDR3 loop spans 12 amino acids. The CDR3 region has the DNA TGTGCCAGCAGTTTATTCCGGAACACCATATATTTT. This codes for CASSLFRNTIYF.

The chain has TRBV28 and TRBJ2-1; 14 bases line up with TRBD2. Germline CDR1 MDHEN, CDR2 SYDVKM. With V trimmed by 7 bases and J by 12 bases, 14 bases remained unmatched. This CDR3 spans 16 amino acids. CDR3 sequence reads: CASTHTPGLAGGLQFF. The DNA of the CDR3 is TGTGCCAGCACCCATACCCCCGGACTAGCGGGAGGCTTGCAGTTCTTC.

Only a few counts were recorded for this clonotype. The chain recombines TRBV7-9 with TRBJ2-1; D perhaps matches TRBD2 (6 bases). Germline loops: CDR1 SEHNR, CDR2 FQNEAQ (reference sequence). The CDR3 covers 15 residues. Deletions cut 3 bases from V and 6 bases from J, with 15 bases between. The CDR3 coding sequence is TGTGCCAGCAGCTTCGTTCGGGGGTGGGTCAATGAGCAGTTCTTC. Translated, it gives CASSFVRGWVNEQFF.

This clonotype was observed a handful of times. The chain uses TRBV29-1 and TRBJ2-1; 8 nucleotides line up with TRBD2. V trimming: 1 base; J trimming: 7 bases; junction bases outside the gene matches: 3. Germline CDR1 is SQVTM and CDR2 is ANQGSEA. The CDR3 is 13 residues long. CDR3 residues: CSVEGTSLNEQFF. CDR3 sequence (DNA): TGCAGCGTTGAAGGGACTAGCCTAAATGAGCAGTTCTTC.

This clonotype showed up just a few times. V and J are TRBV7-6 and TRBJ1-4; D not certain. V lost 1 base, J lost 4 bases, and 7 bases lay in between. The CDR3 has 14 amino acids. From germline, CDR1 is SGHVS and CDR2 FNYEAQ. CDR3 coding DNA: TGTGCCAGCAGCTTAGAAGGAGATAATGAAAAACTGTTTTTT. Translated, it gives CASSLEGDNEKLFF.

This clonotype was counted a few times. The chain combines TRBV14 with TRBJ2-1; D is uncertain. This CDR3 spans 13 amino acids. Germline assignment: CDR1 SGHDN and CDR2 FVKESK. The V gene lost 5 bases and the J gene lost 5 bases, with 10 bases spanning the gap. The CDR3 coding sequence is TGTGCCAGCAGCAACGTTCCCAACAATGAGCAGTTCTTC. It yields the protein CASSNVPNNEQFF.

The count of this clonotype is one. The chain joins TRBV7-2 to TRBJ1-1, with no clear D. CDR3 length: 14 residues. Germline values: CDR1 SGHTA, CDR2 FQGNSA. V was shortened by 1 base and J by 3 bases, with 9 bases between the two germline ends. The CDR3 loop reads CASSLGPYYTEAFF. In DNA, the CDR3 is TGTGCCAGCAGCTTAGGCCCCTACTACACTGAAGCTTTCTTT.

This clonotype was seen a handful of times. This rearrangement joins TRBV7-2 to TRBJ1-5, with 7 nucleotides matching TRBD1. CDR1 and CDR2 from the germline V gene are SGHTA and FQGNSA. Trimming cost V 5 bases and J 5 bases; bases outside gene matches: 9. The CDR3 is made up of 15 amino acids. CDR3: CASSRKQGTDQPQHF. The CDR3 DNA is TGTGCCAGCAGCCGCAAACAGGGGACGGATCAGCCCCAGCATTTT.

V usage is TRBV20-1 and J usage is TRBJ1-1, with TRBD1 as a possible D gene (5 bases). Germline V gene lookup returns CDR1 DFQATT and CDR2 SNEGSKA (reference sequence). Trimming stripped 6 bases from V and 3 bases from J, with 8 bases between. CDR3 length equals 11 residues. The CDR3 spells CSAEGHTEAFF. The DNA of the CDR3 is TGCAGTGCCGAGGGGCACACTGAAGCTTTCTTT.

J is TRBJ2-7 and V is TRBV20-1; 9 bases line up with TRBD2. J gave up 2 bases and V 4 bases, and 6 bases lay outside the gene matches. The CDR3 covers 14 residues. Germline CDR1 DFQATT, CDR2 SNEGSKA (reference sequence). In nucleotides, the CDR3 is TGCAGTGCTACCTGGATAGCGGGGGCCTACGAGCAGTACTTC. The encoded protein is CSATWIAGAYEQYF.

CDR3 protein: CASSYGQATGELFF. CDR3 DNA: TGTGCCAGCAGTTATGGACAGGCTACCGGGGAGCTGTTTTTT. The V call is TRBV7-9, the J call TRBJ2-2; 7 nucleotides agree with TRBD1. Germline CDR1 and CDR2: SEHNR and FQNEAQ (reference sequence). The CDR3 has 14 residues. V shed 6 bases, J shed 5 bases, and the junction held 6 bases outside the gene matches.

This clonotype was seen only a few times. The chain recombines TRBV29-1 with TRBJ1-1, with a weak D call TRBD1 (5 bases). The CDR3 extends over 13 amino acids. The germline V and J ends were trimmed by 6 bases and 2 bases, with 13 bases remaining between them. Germline-derived CDR1 and CDR2 are SQVTM and ANQGSEA. CDR3 in DNA: TGCAGCGTCAGTGGCAGGGCCAACACTGAAGCTTTCTTT. This translates into CSVSGRANTEAFF.

This clonotype has only a few counts. The CDR3 sequence is CASSFGQGKPNSPLHF. For the CDR3, the DNA is TGTGCCAGCAGCTTTGGACAGGGAAAGCCAAATTCACCCCTCCACTTT. J is TRBJ1-6 and V is TRBV7-6; 8 nucleotides align to TRBD1. Germline CDR1 SGHVS, CDR2 FNYEAQ. The CDR3 consists of 16 residues. V gave up 3 bases and J gave up 7 bases; unmatched junction bases: 8.

The rearrangement joins TRBV18 to TRBJ1-1, with a weak D call TRBD1 (5 bases). Deletions cut 3 bases from V and 3 bases from J, with 14 bases between. The CDR3 extends over 15 amino acids. Per germline, CDR1 KGHSH and CDR2 LQKENI. The CDR3 reads CASSPRGAGDTEAFF. CDR3 nucleotide sequence: TGTGCCAGCTCACCTCGAGGGGCGGGTGACACTGAAGCTTTCTTT.

DNA of the CDR3: TGTGCCAGCAGCGAGGGCCTGACTAGCGGAGAAGAGACCCAGTACTTC. This translates into CASSEGLTSGEETQYF. J is TRBJ2-5 and V is TRBV7-8; the match to TRBD2 covers 9 bases. The CDR3 consists of 16 residues. CDR1 is SGHVS, CDR2 FQNEAQ, per germline. Trimming at V came to 5 bases and at J to 3 bases, leaving 10 bases not matched to a gene.

J is TRBJ2-6 and V is TRBV5-1; the D gene is possibly TRBD2 (5 bases). Germline CDR1 is SGHRS and CDR2 is YFSETQ. V was cut by 4 bases and J by 0 bases, with 14 bases left in between. CDR3 length equals 17 residues. CDR3 protein: CASSLEPAGSGANVLTF. The CDR3 DNA follows: TGCGCCAGCAGCCTAGAGCCGGCGGGCTCTGGGGCCAACGTCCTGACTTTC.

The V gene is TRBV5-1, the J gene TRBJ2-2; no definite D call. The CDR3 contains 14 residues. V lost 1 base, J lost 3 bases, and 7 bases lay in between. Germline V gene data show CDR1 as SGHRS and CDR2 as YFSETQ. The CDR3: CASSLFGYTGELFF. The CDR3 DNA is TGCGCCAGCAGCTTGTTCGGATACACCGGGGAGCTGTTTTTT.

V gene TRBV29-1 combines with J gene TRBJ2-2; D is undetermined. Germline assignment: CDR1 SQVTM and CDR2 ANQGSEA. V was clipped by 6 bases and J by 7 bases, with 21 bases between them. This CDR3 has 15 residues. CDR3 amino acids: CSVLTPLDPGGELFF. The CDR3 nucleotides read TGCAGCGTCCTTACCCCGCTAGACCCGGGCGGGGAGCTGTTTTTT.

This clonotype was detected only a few times. This rearrangement joins TRBV10-3 to TRBJ2-2, with D hard to call. Germline assignment: CDR1 ENHRY and CDR2 SYGVKD. Trimming cost V 0 bases and J 7 bases, with 6 bases left between them. CDR3 length equals 13 residues. CDR3 amino acids: CAISESSGGELFF. Written as DNA, the CDR3 is TGTGCCATCAGTGAGTCTAGTGGCGGGGAGCTGTTTTTT.